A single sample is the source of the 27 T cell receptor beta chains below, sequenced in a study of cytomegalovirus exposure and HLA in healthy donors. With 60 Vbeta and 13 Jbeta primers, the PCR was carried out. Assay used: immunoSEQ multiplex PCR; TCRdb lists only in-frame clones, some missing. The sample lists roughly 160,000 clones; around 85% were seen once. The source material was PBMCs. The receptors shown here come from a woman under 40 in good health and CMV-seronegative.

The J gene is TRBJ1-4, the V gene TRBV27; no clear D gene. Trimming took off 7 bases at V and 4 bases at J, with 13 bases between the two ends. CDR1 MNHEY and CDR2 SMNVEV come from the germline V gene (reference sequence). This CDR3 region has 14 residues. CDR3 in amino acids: CASNSGHLNEKLFF. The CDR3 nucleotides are TGTGCCAGCAATTCAGGTCACCTTAATGAAAAACTGTTTTTT.

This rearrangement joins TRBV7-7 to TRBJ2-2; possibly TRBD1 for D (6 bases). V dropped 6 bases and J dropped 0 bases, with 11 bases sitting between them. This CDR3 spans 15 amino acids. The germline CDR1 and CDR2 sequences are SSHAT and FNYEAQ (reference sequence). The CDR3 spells CASSQGQPNTGELFF. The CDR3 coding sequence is TGTGCCAGCAGTCAGGGGCAGCCGAACACCGGGGAGCTGTTTTTT.

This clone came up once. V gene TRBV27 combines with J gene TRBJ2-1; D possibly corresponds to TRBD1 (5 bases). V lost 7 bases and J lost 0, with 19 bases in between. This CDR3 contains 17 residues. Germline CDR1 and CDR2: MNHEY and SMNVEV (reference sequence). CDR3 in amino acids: CASTKGKGISSYNEQFF. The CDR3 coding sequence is TGTGCCAGCACTAAGGGCAAGGGGATTAGCTCCTACAATGAGCAGTTCTTC.

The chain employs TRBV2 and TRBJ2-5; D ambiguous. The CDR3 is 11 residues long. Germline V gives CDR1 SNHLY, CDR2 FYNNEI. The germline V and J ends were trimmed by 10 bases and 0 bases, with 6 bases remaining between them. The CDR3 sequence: CATSYQETQYF. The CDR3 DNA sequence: TGTGCCACCTCGTACCAAGAGACCCAGTACTTC.

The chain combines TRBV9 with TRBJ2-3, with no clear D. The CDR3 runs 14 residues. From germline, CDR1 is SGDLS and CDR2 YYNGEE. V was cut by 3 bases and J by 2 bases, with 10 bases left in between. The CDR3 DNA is TGTGCCAGCAGCGATCTAGGCCCCACAGATACGCAGTATTTT. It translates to CASSDLGPTDTQYF. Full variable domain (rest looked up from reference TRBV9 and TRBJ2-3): DSGVTQTPKHLITATGQRVTLRCSPRSGDLSVYWYQQSLDQGLQFLIQYYNGEERAKGNILERFSAQQFPDLHSELNLSSLELGDSALYFCASSDLGPTDTQYFGPGTRLTVL.

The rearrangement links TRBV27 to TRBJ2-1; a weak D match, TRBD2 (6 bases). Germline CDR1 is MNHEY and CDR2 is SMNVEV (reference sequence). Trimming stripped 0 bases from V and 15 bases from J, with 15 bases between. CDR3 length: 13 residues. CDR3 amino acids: CASSLSSAGQGFF. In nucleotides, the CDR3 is TGTGCCAGCAGTTTATCGTCGGCGGGGCAGGGGTTCTTC.

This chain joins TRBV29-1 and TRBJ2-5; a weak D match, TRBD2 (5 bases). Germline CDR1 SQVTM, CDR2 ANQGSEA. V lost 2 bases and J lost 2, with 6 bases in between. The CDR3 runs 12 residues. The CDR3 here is CSVETGQETQYF. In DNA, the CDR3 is TGCAGCGTTGAAACGGGACAAGAGACCCAGTACTTC.

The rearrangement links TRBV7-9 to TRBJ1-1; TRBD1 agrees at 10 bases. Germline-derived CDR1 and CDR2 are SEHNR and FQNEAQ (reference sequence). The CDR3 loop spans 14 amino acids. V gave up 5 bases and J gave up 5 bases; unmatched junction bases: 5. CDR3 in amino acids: CASSADRGLTEAFF. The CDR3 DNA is TGTGCCAGCAGCGCAGACAGGGGGCTGACTGAAGCTTTCTTT.

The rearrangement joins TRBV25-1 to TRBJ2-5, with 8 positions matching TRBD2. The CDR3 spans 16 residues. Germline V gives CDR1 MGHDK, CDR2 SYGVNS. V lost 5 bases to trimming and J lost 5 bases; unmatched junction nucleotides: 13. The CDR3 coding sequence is TGTGCCAGCAGTTCTCCCCGGGGGGGGGTCGGGGAGACCCAGTACTTC. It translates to CASSSPRGGVGETQYF.

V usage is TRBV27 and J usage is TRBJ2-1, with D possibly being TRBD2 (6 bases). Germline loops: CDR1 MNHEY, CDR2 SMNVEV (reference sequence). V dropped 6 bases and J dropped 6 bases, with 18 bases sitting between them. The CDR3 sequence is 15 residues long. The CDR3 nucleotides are TGTGCCAGCAGCCCGAGCGGGCCTCCCTCCAATGAGCAGTTCTTC. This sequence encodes CASSPSGPPSNEQFF.

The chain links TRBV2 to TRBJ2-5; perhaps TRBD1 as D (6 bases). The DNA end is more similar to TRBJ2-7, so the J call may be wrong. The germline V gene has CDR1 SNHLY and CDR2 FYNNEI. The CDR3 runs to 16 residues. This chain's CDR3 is CASSEAVRGRSYEQYF. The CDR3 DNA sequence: TGTGCCAGCAGTGAAGCGGTCAGGGGAAGATCCTACGAGCAGTACTTC.

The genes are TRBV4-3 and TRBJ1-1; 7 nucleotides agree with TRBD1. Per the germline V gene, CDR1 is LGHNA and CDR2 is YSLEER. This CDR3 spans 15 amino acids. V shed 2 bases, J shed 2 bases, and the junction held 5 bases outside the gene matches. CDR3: CASSQRQGGNTEAFF. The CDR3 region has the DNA TGCGCCAGCAGCCAACGACAGGGAGGTAACACTGAAGCTTTCTTT.

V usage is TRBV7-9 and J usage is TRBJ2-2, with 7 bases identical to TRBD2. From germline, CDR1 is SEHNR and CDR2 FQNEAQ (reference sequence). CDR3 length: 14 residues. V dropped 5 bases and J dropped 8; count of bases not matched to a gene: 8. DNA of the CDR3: TGTGCCAGCAGCCCGAGCGGGGCTGGAGGGGAGCTGTTTTTT. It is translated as CASSPSGAGGELFF.

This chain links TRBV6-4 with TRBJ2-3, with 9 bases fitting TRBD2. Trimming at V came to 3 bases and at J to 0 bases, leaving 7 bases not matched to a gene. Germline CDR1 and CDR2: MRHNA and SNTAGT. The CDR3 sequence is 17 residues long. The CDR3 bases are TGTGCCAGCAGTGATGCGGGGGGGCCTTCGAGCACAGATACGCAGTATTTT. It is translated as CASSDAGGPSSTDTQYF.

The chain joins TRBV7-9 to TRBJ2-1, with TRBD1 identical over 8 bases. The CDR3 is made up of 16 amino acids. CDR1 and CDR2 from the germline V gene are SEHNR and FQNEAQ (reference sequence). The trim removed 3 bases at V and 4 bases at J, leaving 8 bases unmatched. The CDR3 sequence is CASSLLPGGPYNEQFF. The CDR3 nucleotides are TGTGCCAGCAGCTTGTTGCCAGGGGGCCCTTACAATGAGCAGTTCTTC.

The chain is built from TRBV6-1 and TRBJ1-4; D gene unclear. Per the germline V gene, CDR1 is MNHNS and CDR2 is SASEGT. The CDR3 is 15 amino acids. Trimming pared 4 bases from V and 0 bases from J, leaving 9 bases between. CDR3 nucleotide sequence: TGTGCCAGCAGTGTTCCGGGGTCAACTAATGAAAAACTGTTTTTT. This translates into CASSVPGSTNEKLFF.

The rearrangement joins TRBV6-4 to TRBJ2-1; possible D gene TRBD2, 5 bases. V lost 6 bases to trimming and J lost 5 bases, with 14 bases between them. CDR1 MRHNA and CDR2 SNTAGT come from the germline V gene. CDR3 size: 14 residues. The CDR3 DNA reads TGTGCCAGCAGCCAAGGACTCGAGAACAATGAGCAGTTCTTC. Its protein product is CASSQGLENNEQFF.

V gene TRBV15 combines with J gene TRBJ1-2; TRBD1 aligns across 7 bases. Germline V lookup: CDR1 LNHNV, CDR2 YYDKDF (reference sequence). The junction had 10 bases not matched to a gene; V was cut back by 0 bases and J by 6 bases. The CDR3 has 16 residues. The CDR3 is CATSRDPFDRADGYTF. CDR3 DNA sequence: TGTGCCACCAGCAGAGATCCGTTCGACAGGGCTGATGGCTACACCTTC.

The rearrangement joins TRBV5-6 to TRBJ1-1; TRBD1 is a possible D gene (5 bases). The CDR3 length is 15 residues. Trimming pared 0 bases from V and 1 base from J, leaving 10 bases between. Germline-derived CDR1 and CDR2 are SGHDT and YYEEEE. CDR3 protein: CASSLGTTPNTEAFF. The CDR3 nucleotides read TGTGCCAGCAGCTTGGGGACAACCCCGAACACTGAAGCTTTCTTT.

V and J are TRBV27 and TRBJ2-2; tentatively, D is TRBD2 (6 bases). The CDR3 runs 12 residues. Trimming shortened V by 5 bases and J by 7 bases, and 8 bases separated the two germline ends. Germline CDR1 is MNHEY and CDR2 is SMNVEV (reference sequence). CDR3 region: CASSRGFGELFF. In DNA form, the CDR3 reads TGTGCCAGCAGTCGGGGGTTCGGGGAGCTGTTTTTT.

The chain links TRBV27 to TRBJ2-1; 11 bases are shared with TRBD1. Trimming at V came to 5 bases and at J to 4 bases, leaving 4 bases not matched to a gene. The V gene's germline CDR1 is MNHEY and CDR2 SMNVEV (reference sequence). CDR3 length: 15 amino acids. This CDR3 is CASSAGTGGYNEQFF. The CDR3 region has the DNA TGTGCCAGCAGTGCCGGGACAGGGGGGTACAATGAGCAGTTCTTC.

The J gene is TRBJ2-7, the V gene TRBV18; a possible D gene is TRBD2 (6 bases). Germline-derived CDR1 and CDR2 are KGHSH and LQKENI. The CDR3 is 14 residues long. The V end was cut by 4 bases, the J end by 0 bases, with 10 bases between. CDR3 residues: CASSLSGYSYEQYF. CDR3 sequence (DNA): TGTGCCAGCTCACTTAGCGGCTACTCCTACGAGCAGTACTTC.

The CDR3, as DNA: TGTGCCAGCAGGCCCTCACAGGGGACCTATAATTCACCCCTCCACTTT. It yields the protein CASRPSQGTYNSPLHF. The chain has TRBV27 and TRBJ1-6, with 7 positions matching TRBD1. The CDR3 has 16 amino acids. Germline V CDR1 and CDR2: MNHEY, SMNVEV (reference sequence). The V and J ends lost 6 bases and 2 bases, in that order; junction bases with no gene match: 7.

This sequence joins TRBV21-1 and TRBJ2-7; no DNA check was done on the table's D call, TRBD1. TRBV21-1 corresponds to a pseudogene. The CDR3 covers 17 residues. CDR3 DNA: TGTGCCAGCAGCAAAGAGGCAGGGTACACCCTGGACTACGAGCAGTACTTC. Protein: CASSKEAGYTLDYEQYF.

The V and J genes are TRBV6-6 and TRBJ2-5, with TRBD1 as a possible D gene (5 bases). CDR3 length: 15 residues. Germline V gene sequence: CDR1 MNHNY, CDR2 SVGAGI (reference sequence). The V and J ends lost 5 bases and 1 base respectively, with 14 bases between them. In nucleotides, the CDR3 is TGTGCCAGCAGTAGATACCGACAGCCCCAAGAGACCCAGTACTTC. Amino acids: CASSRYRQPQETQYF.

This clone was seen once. The CDR3 here is CASSKTGGEQYF. In DNA, the CDR3 is TGTGCCAGCAGCAAGACAGGGGGAGAGCAGTACTTC. The chain joins TRBV7-6 to TRBJ2-7; 9 bases are a match to TRBD1. CDR1 is SGHVS, CDR2 FNYEAQ, per germline. V shed 5 bases, J shed 7 bases, and the junction held 3 bases outside the gene matches. CDR3 length: 12 amino acids.

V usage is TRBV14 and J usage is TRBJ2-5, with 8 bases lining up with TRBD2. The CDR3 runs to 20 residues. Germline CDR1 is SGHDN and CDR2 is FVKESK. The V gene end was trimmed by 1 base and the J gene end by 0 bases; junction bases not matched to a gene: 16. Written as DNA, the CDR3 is TGTGCCAGCAGCCAAGTCGGGGGGATTATAGCGGGATACAACCAAGAGACCCAGTACTTC. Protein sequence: CASSQVGGIIAGYNQETQYF. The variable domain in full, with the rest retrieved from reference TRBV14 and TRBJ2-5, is EAGVTQFPSHSVIEKGQTVTLRCDPISGHDNLYWYRRVMGKEIKFLLHFVKESKQDESGMPNNRFLAERTGGTYSTLKVQPAELEDSGVYFCASSQVGGIIAGYNQETQYFGPGTRLLVL.